These 11 T cell receptor beta chains were sequenced from one sample in a study of PD-L1 blockade in urothelial cancer. Profiling relied on immunoSEQ multiplex PCR, and the TCRdb table lists in-frame clones only, not all of them. The table includes 45,000 to 55,000 clones, approximately 86% detected once. Time point in this sample: peripheral blood 6 weeks after treatment start. The sequences come from PBMCs, collected around atezolizumab (anti-PD-L1) treatment. Every receptor here comes from a man in his fifties or sixties with urothelial cancer.

The V call is TRBV2, the J call TRBJ2-5; no clear D gene. The germline V gene encodes CDR1 SNHLY and CDR2 FYNNEI. There are 13 residues in the CDR3. The germline V and J ends were trimmed by 4 bases and 4 bases, with 10 bases remaining between them. CDR3 sequence reads: CASSARLGETQYF. CDR3 DNA sequence: TGTGCCAGCAGTGCACGTCTAGGAGAGACCCAGTACTTC.

The V and J genes are TRBV4-1 and TRBJ2-3; 9 bases map to TRBD1. With 5 bases clipped from V and 2 bases from J, the junction kept 5 bases outside the gene matches. The germline V gene encodes CDR1 MGHRA and CDR2 YSYEKL. This CDR3 region has 15 residues. The CDR3 sequence: CASSYRGLDTDTQYF. CDR3 in DNA: TGCGCCAGCAGCTACAGGGGGCTGGACACAGATACGCAGTATTTT.

This chain joins TRBV2 and TRBJ1-2; TRBD1 matches at 10 bases. The V segment lost 4 bases and the J segment 7 bases; nucleotides outside the gene matches: 9. CDR1 is SNHLY, CDR2 FYNNEI, per germline. The CDR3 covers 15 residues. CDR3: CASSVTGGEVGGYTF. The CDR3 DNA is TGTGCCAGCAGTGTGACAGGGGGCGAAGTAGGTGGCTACACCTTC.

The CDR3 sequence is CASSTRTGGAYNEQFF. The CDR3 region has the DNA TGTGCCAGCAGCACCCGGACAGGAGGGGCCTACAATGAGCAGTTCTTC. The genes are TRBV5-4 and TRBJ2-1; D possibly corresponds to TRBD1 (7 bases). The CDR3 runs to 16 residues. CDR1 and CDR2 (germline): SGHNT, YYREEE (reference sequence). V lost 4 bases and J 2 bases, leaving 16 bases between the germline ends.

This clone has just one count. This chain links TRBV9 with TRBJ1-5; D is undetermined. Germline CDR1 is SGDLS and CDR2 is YYNGEE. Trimming took off 1 base at V and 11 bases at J, with 13 bases between the two ends. This CDR3 spans 13 amino acids. The CDR3 region is CASSVNTAGAQHF. Written as DNA, the CDR3 is TGTGCCAGCAGCGTAAACACCGCGGGAGCCCAGCATTTT.

This clone was detected only once. The chain links TRBV6-1 to TRBJ2-2; TRBD1 might be the D (6 bases). Germline CDR1 is MNHNS and CDR2 is SASEGT. The CDR3 extends over 14 amino acids. The V gene lost 7 bases and the J gene lost 0 bases, with 9 bases spanning the gap. The CDR3 is CASIGTPNTGELFF. The DNA of the CDR3 is TGTGCCAGCATCGGGACACCGAACACCGGGGAGCTGTTTTTT.

This chain connects TRBV5-1 to TRBJ2-3, with D uncertain. The germline CDR1 and CDR2 sequences are SGHRS and YFSETQ. Trimming shortened V by 0 bases and J by 0 bases, and 11 bases separated the two germline ends. This CDR3 is built from 16 residues. The CDR3 sequence: CASSLGGGASTDTQYF. The CDR3 region has the DNA TGCGCCAGCAGCTTGGGTGGCGGCGCTAGCACAGATACGCAGTATTTT.

This chain joins TRBV5-6 and TRBJ2-3; 9 bases line up with TRBD1. J lost 4 bases, V lost 3 bases, and 9 bases had no gene match. The CDR3 runs 16 residues. Germline V CDR1 and CDR2: SGHDT, YYEEEE. CDR3 sequence reads: CASSSLGTGFADTQYF. The CDR3 coding sequence is TGTGCCAGCAGCTCTCTCGGGACAGGGTTTGCAGATACGCAGTATTTT. The full variable domain, its missing parts supplied by reference TRBV5-6 and TRBJ2-3, is DAGVTQSPTHLIKTRGQQVTLRCSPKSGHDTVSWYQQALGQGPQFIFQYYEEEERQRGNFPDRFSGHQFPNYSSELNVNALLLGDSALYLCASSSLGTGFADTQYFGPGTRLTVL.

The chain uses TRBV6-6 and TRBJ2-5; D gene ambiguous. This CDR3 comprises 14 residues. Germline-derived CDR1 and CDR2 are MNHNY and SVGAGI (reference sequence). V lost 2 bases to trimming and J lost 5 bases, with 12 bases between them. The CDR3 loop reads CASSYRVNRETQYF. The CDR3 nucleotides are TGTGCCAGCAGTTACCGGGTTAATAGGGAGACCCAGTACTTC.

This rearrangement joins TRBV27 to TRBJ1-3; 7 bases fit TRBD1. Germline V gene data show CDR1 as MNHEY and CDR2 as SMNVEV (reference sequence). The J segment lost 1 base and the V segment lost 1 base, leaving 1 base of the junction unmatched. CDR3 size: 15 residues. DNA for the CDR3: TGTGCCAGCAGTTTATGGGACAGTTCTGGAAACACCATATATTTT. Amino acids: CASSLWDSSGNTIYF.

The CDR3 region is CASSINNRGGGYTF. The CDR3 DNA reads TGTGCCAGCAGTATCAACAACAGGGGTGGGGGCTACACCTTC. The rearrangement links TRBV28 to TRBJ1-2; 7 bases line up with TRBD1. V gave up 5 bases and J gave up 8 bases; unmatched junction bases: 11. Looked up from germline, CDR1 is MDHEN and CDR2 is SYDVKM. The length of the CDR3 is 14 residues.